This is a list of T cell receptor beta chains from one sample in a study of Graves' ophthalmopathy and Graves' hyperthyroidism. Each CDR3 protein is one row after TCRdb ran MiXCR on the multiplex PCR reads. The sample has a few hundred thousand distinct CDR3 sequences, about 22% seen once. The sequenced sample consisted of peripheral blood. The receptors here all came from a woman aged 50 to 60 with Graves' ophthalmopathy. Each CDR3 is given with its conserved first and last residue. The D gene is left open where the match is weak. Part of the rows lack a size; the others show once, few, many or a class for expanded clones.

V: TRBV6-1; D: .; size: .; J: TRBJ1-1; DNA: TGTGCCAGCAGTGAAGCGGACCGCCTTCCTAGTGCAGGCGCTGAAGCTTTCTTT; CDR3: CASSEADRLPSAGAEAFF
V: TRBV30; D: .; size: many; J: TRBJ2-5; DNA: TGTGCCTGGAGAACCTCTCCCGGACAACAGACCCAGTACTTC; CDR3: CAWRTSPGQQTQYF
V: TRBV18; D: TRBD1; size: few; J: TRBJ1-1; DNA: TGTGCCAGCTCACCACCGACAGGGCTGAACACTGAAGCTTTCTTT; CDR3: CASSPPTGLNTEAFF
V: TRBV29-1; D: .; size: many; J: TRBJ2-7; DNA: TGCAGCGTTGAGGGGTACGAGCAGTACTTC; CDR3: CSVEGYEQYF
V: TRBV11-2; D: .; size: many; J: TRBJ1-2; DNA: TGTGCCAGCAGCCAACCCGGGGGGAGCTATGGCTACACCTTC; CDR3: CASSQPGGSYGYTF
V: TRBV2; D: .; size: .; J: TRBJ2-7; DNA: TGTGCCAGCAACGGGCAGGGTGTTGTCGAGCAGTACTTC; CDR3: CASNGQGVVEQYF
V: TRBV19; D: .; size: .; J: TRBJ1-1; DNA: TGTGCCAGTAGTATCCCAGATAGGCGGGGAAGTACTGAAGCTTTCTTT; CDR3: CASSIPDRRGSTEAFF
V: TRBV4-1; D: .; size: .; J: TRBJ1-1; DNA: TGCGCCAGCAGCCAAGTGGAGGTGGCCACTGAAGCTTTCTTT; CDR3: CASSQVEVATEAFF
V: TRBV30; D: TRBD1; size: many; J: TRBJ2-5; DNA: TGTGCCTGGAGAGGGACAGGAAACCTACAAGAGACCCAGTACTTC; CDR3: CAWRGTGNLQETQYF
V: TRBV6-1; D: .; size: many; J: TRBJ2-5; DNA: TGTGCCAGCAACAACGGTGTGAAGACCCAGTACTTC; CDR3: CASNNGVKTQYF
V: TRBV6-5; D: TRBD2; size: many; J: TRBJ2-7; DNA: TGTGCCAGCAGTTACAAGACTAGCGGGAGATTCTCCTACGAGCAGTACTTC; CDR3: CASSYKTSGRFSYEQYF
V: TRBV6-2/TRBV6-3; D: .; size: .; J: TRBJ1-2; DNA: TGTGCCAGCTGGGCAGGGGTCTATGGCTACACCTTC; CDR3: CASWAGVYGYTF
V: TRBV7-8; D: .; size: many; J: TRBJ2-7; DNA: TGTGCCAGCAGCTTTTGGGGTTCTCAGGGTTTTTCCTACGAGCAGTACTTC; CDR3: CASSFWGSQGFSYEQYF
V: TRBV28; D: TRBD2; size: many; J: TRBJ2-7; DNA: TGTGCCAGCAGTCCCGGACTAGCCCGCCTCGAGCAGTACTTC; CDR3: CASSPGLARLEQYF
V: TRBV20-1; D: .; size: .; J: TRBJ2-7; DNA: TGCAGTGCTAGAGTAGGGTCTCTCTACGAGCAGTACTTC; CDR3: CSARVGSLYEQYF
V: TRBV18; D: TRBD2; size: many; J: TRBJ2-5; DNA: TGTGCCAGCTCACCGTCGAACGGGAGGGCCGGAGAGACCCAGTACTTC; CDR3: CASSPSNGRAGETQYF
V: TRBV30; D: .; size: many; J: TRBJ1-2; DNA: TGTGCCTGGAGTCTCGACTATGGCTACACCTTC; CDR3: CAWSLDYGYTF
V: TRBV20-1; D: TRBD2; size: many; J: TRBJ2-7; DNA: TGCAGTGCAACAAGCGGGAAGTACGAGCAGTACTTC; CDR3: CSATSGKYEQYF
V: TRBV30; D: .; size: many; J: TRBJ1-2; DNA: TGTGCCTGGAGTGGGCACAGCTTCTTTTATGGCTACACCTTC; CDR3: CAWSGHSFFYGYTF
V: TRBV19; D: TRBD1; size: .; J: TRBJ1-4; DNA: TGTGCCAGTAGAAAGGACAGGGATGAAAAACTGTTTTTT; CDR3: CASRKDRDEKLFF
V: TRBV12-3/TRBV12-4; D: .; size: many; J: TRBJ1-1; DNA: TGTGCCAGCAGCCTAATCGGGACAATTAAGAACACTGAAGCTTTCTTT; CDR3: CASSLIGTIKNTEAFF
V: TRBV27; D: .; size: .; J: TRBJ1-2; DNA: TGTGCCAGCAGTTTAAAGCAGGTCCGGGGCTACACCTTC; CDR3: CASSLKQVRGYTF
V: TRBV5-6; D: .; size: many; J: TRBJ2-7; DNA: TGTGCCAGCAGCTTCATTGGCGGGAACTACGAGCAGTACTTC; CDR3: CASSFIGGNYEQYF
V: TRBV11-2; D: .; size: many; J: TRBJ1-2; DNA: TGTGCCAGCATCCCCTCACAGGGCTCTTATGGCTACACCTTC; CDR3: CASIPSQGSYGYTF
V: TRBV4-2; D: .; size: many; J: TRBJ2-7; DNA: TGTGCCAGCAGCCAAGGATTCTCCTACGAGCAGTACTTC; CDR3: CASSQGFSYEQYF
V: TRBV2; D: TRBD1; size: .; J: TRBJ1-2; DNA: TGTGCCAGCAGCGGAACCTCGGGACAGCTATTTGATGGCTACACCTTC; CDR3: CASSGTSGQLFDGYTF
V: TRBV6-1; D: .; size: .; J: TRBJ1-2; DNA: TGTGCCAGCCTTGGGGCGGGGAGTGCTAACTATGGCTACACCTTC; CDR3: CASLGAGSANYGYTF
V: TRBV20-1; D: TRBD2; size: many; J: TRBJ2-4; DNA: TGCAGTGCCCTAGCGGGAGGGCCGTTCAAAAACATTCAGTACTTC; CDR3: CSALAGGPFKNIQYF
V: TRBV6-5; D: .; size: .; J: TRBJ2-7; DNA: TGTGCCAGCAGTTATCAGAACCAGCAGTACTTC; CDR3: CASSYQNQQYF
V: TRBV7-9; D: .; size: few; J: TRBJ2-7; DNA: TGTGCCAGCAGCTTTAGGGGAGACAGGAACTACGAGCAGTACTTC; CDR3: CASSFRGDRNYEQYF
V: TRBV7-2; D: .; size: many; J: TRBJ1-3; DNA: TGTGCCAGCAGCTTAACGAATGGAAACACCATATATTTT; CDR3: CASSLTNGNTIYF
V: TRBV20-1; D: .; size: many; J: TRBJ2-5; DNA: TGCAGTGCTAGCCCCCTCAGGGCGCAAGAGACCCAGTACTTC; CDR3: CSASPLRAQETQYF
V: TRBV6-1; D: .; size: many; J: TRBJ2-7; DNA: TGTGCCAGCAGCCCCAGGGTCCTCAGGGGGGACGAGCAGTACTTC; CDR3: CASSPRVLRGDEQYF
V: TRBV29-1; D: .; size: many; J: TRBJ2-7; DNA: TGCAGCGTGAGGACGGGGAGGTACGAGCAGTACTTC; CDR3: CSVRTGRYEQYF
V: TRBV30; D: .; size: many; J: TRBJ1-2; DNA: TGTGCCTGGAGTTCGGTCTTCTGGGGCTACACCTTC; CDR3: CAWSSVFWGYTF
V: TRBV6-1; D: .; size: many; J: TRBJ2-7; DNA: TGTGCCAGCAGTGATTTGGGACTGGGCTACGAGCAGTACTTC; CDR3: CASSDLGLGYEQYF
V: TRBV10-3; D: TRBD1; size: .; J: TRBJ1-6; DNA: TGTGCCATCAGTGAGTCACCGGGACAGGTCGTCTCACCCCTCCACTTT; CDR3: CAISESPGQVVSPLHF
V: TRBV6-5; D: .; size: many; J: TRBJ1-2; DNA: TGTGCCACCGCAGGGTATTATGGCTACACCTTC; CDR3: CATAGYYGYTF
V: TRBV7-3; D: .; size: once; J: TRBJ2-7; DNA: TGTGCCAGCAGCTTGACCAGTGGGGACGAGCAGTACTTC; CDR3: CASSLTSGDEQYF
V: TRBV11-2; D: .; size: many; J: TRBJ1-2; DNA: TGTGCCAGCAGCTTAGGGTTGAACTATGGCTACACCTTC; CDR3: CASSLGLNYGYTF
V: TRBV30; D: .; size: many; J: TRBJ2-3; DNA: TGTGCCTGGACCCTAGGGGGAGCCACAGATACGCAGTATTTT; CDR3: CAWTLGGATDTQYF
V: TRBV27; D: TRBD1; size: .; J: TRBJ2-7; DNA: TGTGCCAGCAGTCGATGGGACAGACCCTACGAGCAGTACTTC; CDR3: CASSRWDRPYEQYF
V: TRBV6-5; D: .; size: .; J: TRBJ1-5; DNA: TGTGCCAGCAGTTACATGGGAATGGTCAATCAGCCCCAGCATTTT; CDR3: CASSYMGMVNQPQHF
V: TRBV15; D: .; size: many; J: TRBJ2-5; DNA: TGTGCCACCAGCTGGGGGATGGCAGAGCAGTACTTC; CDR3: CATSWGMAEQYF
V: TRBV6-5; D: TRBD1; size: many; J: TRBJ1-1; DNA: TGTGCCAGCAGGAGGAACAGGGGCGTCAACACTGAAGCTTTCTTT; CDR3: CASRRNRGVNTEAFF
V: TRBV2; D: .; size: many; J: TRBJ2-7; DNA: TGTGCCAGCAGTCAGAGGAGCGGAAGCTCCTACGAGCAGTACTTC; CDR3: CASSQRSGSSYEQYF
V: TRBV29-1; D: .; size: many; J: TRBJ1-1; DNA: TGCAGCGTTGAAAGGGCAGGGGTCGGTAACACTGAAGCTTTCTTT; CDR3: CSVERAGVGNTEAFF
V: TRBV18; D: .; size: many; J: TRBJ2-5; DNA: TGTGCCAGCTCACTTTACATCGGCGAGACCCAGTACTTC; CDR3: CASSLYIGETQYF
V: TRBV24-1; D: .; size: many; J: TRBJ2-2; DNA: TGTGCCACCAGTGATTCCGCGGGGGCTGCGAACACCGGGGAGCTGTTTTTT; CDR3: CATSDSAGAANTGELFF
V: TRBV6-1; D: .; size: many; J: TRBJ2-7; DNA: TGTGCCAGCAGGAAAACACGAGGGCAAGCCTACGAGCAGTACTTC; CDR3: CASRKTRGQAYEQYF
V: TRBV4-2; D: .; size: many; J: TRBJ1-6; DNA: TGTGCCAGCAGCCAAGCCCGGGGCACAGGGTATTCACCCCTCCACTTT; CDR3: CASSQARGTGYSPLHF